A single sample gave rise to the 11 T cell receptor beta chains below, sequenced in a study of T cells in Graves' hyperthyroidism and ophthalmopathy. RNA transcripts gave rise to amplified TCR beta CDR3 regions. Using the HTBI primer set, a first-round RT-PCR was run on the TCR CDR3. Each CDR3 protein is one row after TCRdb ran MiXCR on the multiplex PCR reads. This table has nearly 600,000 distinct CDR3 sequences, approximately 15% appearing once. The sample was blood. The source is a woman in her thirties with Graves' hyperthyroidism that later progressed to Graves' ophthalmopathy.

This clonotype was counted ten times or more. The rearrangement joins TRBV19 to TRBJ2-7; tentatively, D is TRBD2 (5 bases). Trimming stripped 5 bases from V and 0 bases from J, with 17 bases between. There are 16 residues in the CDR3. Germline CDR1 is LNHDA and CDR2 is SQIVND (reference sequence). CDR3 nucleotide sequence: TGTGCCAGTAGTCCAGACCGGTGGGAGAGCTCCTACGAGCAGTACTTC. Protein sequence: CASSPDRWESSYEQYF.

The sample holds many counts of this clonotype. The rearrangement uses TRBV20-1 and TRBJ2-7, with no clear D. CDR3 length equals 12 residues. V shed 4 bases and J shed 3 bases, with 10 bases lying between them. Germline-derived CDR1 and CDR2 are DFQATT and SNEGSKA (reference sequence). CDR3 loop: CSATKDFYEQYF. In DNA form, the CDR3 reads TGCAGTGCTACTAAAGACTTCTACGAGCAGTACTTC.

This clonotype was seen at least ten times. The chain recombines TRBV10-3 with TRBJ1-3; D not resolved. Trimming took off 0 bases at V and 12 bases at J, with 15 bases between the two ends. Per the germline V gene, CDR1 is ENHRY and CDR2 is SYGVKD. This CDR3 is built from 14 residues. CDR3: CAISESKREMVIYF. The DNA of the CDR3 is TGTGCCATCAGTGAGTCGAAGCGGGAAATGGTCATATATTTT.

This clonotype was detected ten times or more. The chain links TRBV9 to TRBJ2-1; maybe TRBD1 (5 bases). Trimming took 4 bases from V and 0 from J, leaving 17 bases between them. Per germline, CDR1 SGDLS and CDR2 YYNGEE. The CDR3 is made up of 17 amino acids. The CDR3 is CASSSSGQPSSYNEQFF. CDR3 in DNA: TGTGCCAGCAGCTCCTCTGGACAACCGAGCTCCTACAATGAGCAGTTCTTC.

Ten or more counts support this clonotype. The V and J genes are TRBV2 and TRBJ2-1, with D possibly TRBD2 on 7 matching bases. The CDR3 contains 14 residues. Germline-derived CDR1 and CDR2 are SNHLY and FYNNEI. V gave up 6 bases and J gave up 6 bases, with 15 bases separating them. This CDR3 reads CASRRGGESNEQFF. The CDR3 DNA is TGTGCCAGCAGGAGGGGGGGAGAGAGCAATGAGCAGTTCTTC.

The chain has TRBV5-4 and TRBJ1-2; D is unresolved. CDR3 length equals 14 residues. V lost 3 bases and J lost 5, with 14 bases in between. Germline lookup yields CDR1 SGHNT and CDR2 YYREEE (reference sequence). The CDR3 loop reads CASSSMGGIYGYTF. The CDR3, as DNA: TGTGCCAGCAGCTCCATGGGAGGGATTTATGGCTACACCTTC.

This clonotype has only a few counts. The genes are TRBV29-1 and TRBJ2-3; D not resolved. In germline, CDR1 is SQVTM, CDR2 ANQGSEA. V shed 4 bases and J shed 1 base, with 9 bases lying between them. The CDR3 consists of 13 residues. CDR3: CSVVLVGTDTQYF. CDR3 nucleotide sequence: TGCAGCGTTGTACTGGTGGGCACAGATACGCAGTATTTT.

In its sample, this clonotype was seen many times. The chain has TRBV9 and TRBJ1-3; D is unresolved. CDR3 length: 17 residues. Deletions cut 3 bases from V and 0 bases from J, with 16 bases between. Germline loops: CDR1 SGDLS, CDR2 YYNGEE. The CDR3 DNA sequence: TGTGCCAGCAGCGAGGTCTACGGGGAGATCTCTGGAAACACCATATATTTT. It yields the protein CASSEVYGEISGNTIYF.

This sequence joins TRBV6-1 and TRBJ2-3, with D maybe TRBD2 (6 bases). The CDR3 has 15 residues. V was trimmed by 0 bases and J by 2 bases, leaving 9 bases between them. Germline values: CDR1 MNHNS, CDR2 SASEGT. Here the CDR3 reads CASSEAGGPTDTQYF. The CDR3 nucleotides read TGTGCCAGCAGTGAAGCGGGAGGTCCCACAGATACGCAGTATTTT.

The chain carries TRBV7-2 and TRBJ1-2; a possible D gene is TRBD1 (5 bases). V shed 4 bases and J shed 4 bases, with 16 bases lying between them. In germline, CDR1 is SGHTA, CDR2 FQGNSA. The CDR3 has 15 amino acids. The CDR3 DNA reads as TGTGCCAGCAGCTCAGTAGGACAACCGGGCTATGGCTACACCTTC. Translating it yields CASSSVGQPGYGYTF.

The chain couples TRBV15 to TRBJ2-3; 7 bases match TRBD2. The CDR3 spans 14 residues. Germline CDR1 LNHNV, CDR2 YYDKDF (reference sequence). The trim removed 1 base at V and 5 bases at J, leaving 3 bases unmatched. The CDR3 DNA reads TGTGCCACCAGCAGAGGGGGGGGAGGAGATACGCAGTATTTT. Protein sequence: CATSRGGGGDTQYF.